Below, 17 T cell receptor beta chains from the same sample are listed, as sequenced in a study of blood T cell repertoires in COVID-19. Generated by immunoSEQ multiplex PCR, the TCRdb table keeps only in-frame clones and is missing some. The sample holds fewer than 250,000 clones, nearly 90% seen once. The sample taken for sequencing was PBMCs or T cells enriched from blood (not recorded which). The receptors shown here come from a young man who had been exposed to COVID-19.

This chain joins TRBV3-1 (or the pseudogene TRBV3-2) and TRBJ2-3; D is undetermined. Germline V CDR1 and CDR2: LGHDT, YNNKEL (reference sequence). The CDR3 runs to 13 residues. The V end was cut by 0 bases, the J end by 6 bases, with 7 bases between. CDR3 nucleotides: TGTGCCAGCAGCCAAGATATCTCGGATACGCAGTATTTT. Residues: CASSQDISDTQYF.

The chain employs TRBV9 and TRBJ1-2; maybe TRBD1 (5 bases). This CDR3 spans 15 amino acids. The V and J ends lost 0 bases and 5 bases respectively, with 14 bases between them. Germline CDR1 is SGDLS and CDR2 is YYNGEE. CDR3 DNA: TGTGCCAGCAGCGTAGAGTTGGGGGGTTTTTATGGCTACACCTTC. Its translation: CASSVELGGFYGYTF.

For the CDR3, the DNA is TGTGCCAGCAGTGACTCGATTTCTAGCGGGGTGGATACGCAGTATTTT. Translating it yields CASSDSISSGVDTQYF. This chain links TRBV6-4 with TRBJ2-3, with TRBD2 matching over 9 bases. V trimming: 0 bases; J trimming: 6 bases; junction bases outside the gene matches: 7. The CDR3 is 16 amino acids. CDR1 and CDR2 from the germline V gene are MRHNA and SNTAGT.

This clone was detected only a few times. This chain connects TRBV4-1 to TRBJ1-3, with D perhaps TRBD1 (6 bases). The V and J ends lost 0 bases and 0 bases respectively, with 12 bases between them. Looked up from germline, CDR1 is MGHRA and CDR2 is YSYEKL. The CDR3 spans 17 residues. The CDR3 region is CASSQDRQANSGNTIYF. CDR3 nucleotides: TGCGCCAGCAGCCAAGATAGACAGGCGAACTCTGGAAACACCATATATTTT.

The CDR3 DNA follows: TGTGCCAGCAGTTTGGAGAGGGGGGGGACCCAGTACTTC. It translates to CASSLERGGTQYF. J is TRBJ2-5 and V is TRBV7-7; TRBD2 is a possible D gene (7 bases). Germline-derived CDR1 and CDR2 are SSHAT and FNYEAQ (reference sequence). The CDR3 contains 13 residues. V was pared by 6 bases and J by 7 bases, with 15 bases between.

This chain links TRBV10-3 with TRBJ1-2, with unresolved D. V lost 3 bases, J lost 5 bases, and 7 bases lay in between. The CDR3 is 12 amino acids. Per the germline V gene, CDR1 is ENHRY and CDR2 is SYGVKD. In DNA, the CDR3 is TGTGCCATCAGTGACGACGGGTATGGCTACACCTTC. Its protein is CAISDDGYGYTF.

The gene calls are TRBV3-1 (or the pseudogene TRBV3-2) and TRBJ1-3, with a possible D match to TRBD1 (5 bases). Germline V gene sequence: CDR1 LGHDT, CDR2 YNNKEL (reference sequence). V was clipped by 1 base and J by 1 base, with 8 bases between them. CDR3 length: 15 amino acids. CDR3 in DNA: TGTGCCAGCAGCCAAGTTGGGGGGTCTGGAAACACCATATATTTT. This gives the protein CASSQVGGSGNTIYF.

The CDR3 region is CASSPGYQETQYF. CDR3 nucleotide sequence: TGTGCCAGCAGCCCGGGATATCAAGAGACCCAGTACTTC. This chain uses TRBV5-6 with TRBJ2-5; TRBD2 might be the D (5 bases). V lost 4 bases and J lost 2, with 9 bases in between. In germline, CDR1 is SGHDT, CDR2 YYEEEE. There are 13 residues in the CDR3.

Only a few counts were recorded for this clone. The chain's CDR3 is CASSQDPPRVGSSNQPQHF. In DNA form, the CDR3 reads TGTGCCAGCAGCCAAGATCCTCCGCGGGTGGGCAGTAGCAATCAGCCCCAGCATTTT. The chain couples TRBV3-1 (or the pseudogene TRBV3-2) to TRBJ1-5; D ambiguous. V was clipped by 0 bases and J by 0 bases, with 18 bases between them. From germline, CDR1 is LGHDT and CDR2 YNNKEL (reference sequence). This CDR3 contains 19 residues.

Concerning this clone itself: Within the sample, other DNA sequences also encode this same CDR3. The genes are TRBV30 and TRBJ1-5; no reliable D call. This CDR3 has 12 residues. Germline loops: CDR1 GTSNPN, CDR2 SVGIG (reference sequence). Trimming stripped 1 base from V and 2 bases from J, with 3 bases between. In DNA, the CDR3 is TGTGCCTGGAGTGGCGGCAATCAGCCCCAGCATTTT. Protein product: CAWSGGNQPQHF.

The chain joins TRBV28 to TRBJ2-1, with 8 positions matching TRBD2. CDR3 length: 15 amino acids. With 6 bases clipped from V and 1 base from J, the junction kept 5 bases outside the gene matches. CDR1 and CDR2 (germline): MDHEN, SYDVKM. The CDR3 DNA follows: TGTGCCAGCAGCGGGGGGGGCGGGTCCTACAATGAGCAGTTCTTC. This codes for CASSGGGGSYNEQFF.

The V gene is TRBV7-2, the J gene TRBJ2-7; D may be TRBD1 (6 bases). V dropped 2 bases and J dropped 3 bases, with 17 bases sitting between them. The germline V gene encodes CDR1 SGHTA and CDR2 FQGNSA. This CDR3 is built from 16 residues. The chain's CDR3 is CASSLPGARADYEQYF. DNA for the CDR3: TGTGCCAGCAGCTTACCAGGGGCTCGGGCCGACTACGAGCAGTACTTC.

The V gene is TRBV6-5, the J gene TRBJ1-2; TRBD1 matches 10 bases. Trimming took 2 bases from V and 4 from J; bases not matched to a gene: 7. There are 16 residues in the CDR3. The germline V gene encodes CDR1 MNHEY and CDR2 SVGAGI. The CDR3 region is CASSYGTGAAIYGYTF. The CDR3 coding sequence is TGTGCCAGCAGTTACGGGACAGGGGCGGCAATCTATGGCTACACCTTC.

The rearrangement uses TRBV6-5 and TRBJ1-2; maybe TRBD1 (6 bases). V lost 6 bases and J 4 bases, leaving 12 bases between the germline ends. The length of the CDR3 is 13 residues. The germline V gene has CDR1 MNHEY and CDR2 SVGAGI. The CDR3 DNA sequence: TGTGCCAGCAGGGACAGACCAGCCTATGGCTACACCTTC. It translates to CASRDRPAYGYTF.

The rearrangement links TRBV20-1 to TRBJ2-3; D uncertain. Trimming pared 6 bases from V and 4 bases from J, leaving 8 bases between. CDR1 is DFQATT, CDR2 SNEGSKA, per germline (reference sequence). The CDR3 covers 11 residues. In DNA, the CDR3 is TGCAGTGCCATATTAGCAGATACGCAGTATTTT. Amino acid sequence: CSAILADTQYF.

V gene TRBV27 combines with J gene TRBJ2-1; no definite D call. Between the trimmed V and J ends, which lost 0 bases and 10 bases, there was a span of 10 bases. This CDR3 has 13 amino acids. Per germline, CDR1 MNHEY and CDR2 SMNVEV (reference sequence). CDR3 region: CASSLSWQVEQFF. The CDR3 DNA reads TGTGCCAGCAGTTTATCCTGGCAGGTAGAGCAGTTCTTC.

The chain joins TRBV7-2 to TRBJ2-1; possible D gene TRBD1, 6 bases. Germline V CDR1 and CDR2: SGHTA, FQGNSA. The germline V and J ends were trimmed by 0 bases and 4 bases, with 13 bases remaining between them. The CDR3 sequence is 16 residues long. The CDR3 region is CASSLAGAVSYNEQFF. CDR3 coding DNA: TGTGCCAGCAGCTTAGCGGGGGCCGTATCTTACAATGAGCAGTTCTTC. The whole variable domain, remainder taken from reference TRBV7-2 and TRBJ2-1, is GAGVSQSPSNKVTEKGKDVELRCDPISGHTALYWYRQSLGQGLEFLIYFQGNSAPDKSGLPSDRFSAERTGGSVSTLTIQRTQQEDSAVYLCASSLAGAVSYNEQFFGPGTRLTVL.